The 9 T cell receptor beta chains given below trace back to one sample, sequenced in a study of blood T cell repertoires in COVID-19. The method was immunoSEQ multiplex PCR; TCRdb's version includes in-frame clones alone and lacks a portion of them. There are 250,000 or so clones in the sample; approximately 86% occur only once, and approximately 2.8% lies in the top ten. Sequenced: PBMCs or T cells enriched from blood (not recorded which). Receptor source: a woman under 40 with acute COVID-19.

The chain uses TRBV7-8 and TRBJ1-1; no clear D. The germline CDR1 and CDR2 sequences are SGHVS and FQNEAQ. This CDR3 is built from 15 residues. V was shortened by 5 bases and J by 4 bases, with 17 bases between the two germline ends. The CDR3 loop is CASSPSRKRITEAFF. CDR3 bases: TGTGCCAGCAGCCCATCCCGTAAGAGGATCACTGAAGCTTTCTTT.

The chain links TRBV5-1 to TRBJ2-7, with TRBD1 matching over 8 bases. V dropped 0 bases and J dropped 6; count of bases not matched to a gene: 5. Germline-derived CDR1 and CDR2 are SGHRS and YFSETQ. The CDR3 sequence is 14 residues long. The CDR3 DNA sequence: TGCGCCAGCAGCTTGGGCAGGGGGCTGGCCGAGCAGTACTTC. It translates to CASSLGRGLAEQYF.

The chain has TRBV7-2 and TRBJ2-7; possibly TRBD2 for D (6 bases). This CDR3 region has 14 residues. Deletions cut 1 base from V and 1 base from J, with 8 bases between. Germline CDR1 is SGHTA and CDR2 is FQGNSA. CDR3 region: CASSLDGGSYEQYF. In DNA, the CDR3 is TGTGCCAGCAGCTTAGATGGGGGGTCCTACGAGCAGTACTTC. Complete variable domain (other parts from reference TRBV7-2 and TRBJ2-7): GAGVSQSPSNKVTEKGKDVELRCDPISGHTALYWYRQSLGQGLEFLIYFQGNSAPDKSGLPSDRFSAERTGGSVSTLTIQRTQQEDSAVYLCASSLDGGSYEQYFGPGTRLTVT.

J is TRBJ1-1 and V is TRBV7-2; 8 nucleotides match TRBD1. This CDR3 has 16 residues. CDR1 is SGHTA, CDR2 FQGNSA, per germline. V was pared by 7 bases and J by 3 bases, with 13 bases of the junction left unmatched. The CDR3 here is CASTTQGGYLDTEAFF. In nucleotides, the CDR3 is TGTGCCAGCACCACACAGGGGGGCTACTTGGACACTGAAGCTTTCTTT.

The CDR3 here is CASTGLGTLNTEAFF. The CDR3 DNA sequence: TGTGCCAGCACCGGCCTCGGGACACTGAACACTGAAGCTTTCTTT. The chain joins TRBV6-5 to TRBJ1-1, with a weak D call TRBD1 (6 bases). This CDR3 contains 15 residues. Trimming removed 7 bases at V and 0 bases at J, with 15 bases between. Looked up from germline, CDR1 is MNHEY and CDR2 is SVGAGI.

The J gene is TRBJ2-5, the V gene TRBV13, with 9 bases aligning to TRBD1. Per the germline V gene, CDR1 is PRHDT and CDR2 is FYEKMQ (reference sequence). Trimming at V came to 5 bases and at J to 5 bases, leaving 9 bases not matched to a gene. The CDR3 sequence is 15 residues long. CDR3 residues: CASSTRDRVGETQYF. The CDR3 DNA follows: TGTGCCAGCAGCACCCGGGACAGGGTGGGGGAGACCCAGTACTTC.

The chain joins TRBV3-1 (or the pseudogene TRBV3-2) to TRBJ1-3; TRBD1 agrees at 7 bases. The junction had 5 bases not matched to a gene; V was cut back by 3 bases and J by 3 bases. The CDR3 loop spans 15 amino acids. Germline V gives CDR1 LGHDT, CDR2 YNNKEL (reference sequence). The CDR3 protein is CASSHRGAGGNTIYF. In nucleotides, the CDR3 is TGTGCCAGCAGCCACAGGGGGGCAGGTGGAAACACCATATATTTT.

This chain connects TRBV29-1 to TRBJ2-3; 13 bases align to TRBD2. The CDR3 has 14 residues. Germline values: CDR1 SQVTM, CDR2 ANQGSEA. Trimming cost V 5 bases and J 3 bases; bases outside gene matches: 2. CDR3 bases: TGCAGCGTTTCGGGACTAGCGGGGACAGATACGCAGTATTTT. This codes for CSVSGLAGTDTQYF.

The gene calls are TRBV7-2 and TRBJ1-1; D might be TRBD1 (5 bases). CDR1 and CDR2 from the germline V gene are SGHTA and FQGNSA. The CDR3 sequence is 13 residues long. Trimming removed 5 bases at V and 7 bases at J, with 14 bases between. Written as DNA, the CDR3 is TGTGCCAGCAGCCGGGGGGTCGGGATTGAAGCTTTCTTT. Protein product: CASSRGVGIEAFF.